The 21 T cell receptor beta chains below were found in one sample sequenced in a study of CD8+CD57+ T cells in acquired aplastic anemia. The TCR beta profiling, which covered VDJ combination and CDR3 sequence, was carried out using genomic DNA as the template. One entry per CDR3 protein results from TCRdb running MiXCR on the reads. The top ten clones hold around 8.4% of a sample with around 140,000 distinct CDR3 sequences, 41% of them seen once. Specimen: sorted CD4+, CD8+, or CD8+CD57+ T cells (not recorded which) from PBMCs. Receptors were obtained from a human donor in good health, serving as a control.

In regard to this clonotype: Germline is not matched at one junction end, which may reflect a read error. The rearrangement joins TRBV25-1 to TRBJ2-7; perhaps TRBD2 as D (6 bases). Per germline, CDR1 MGHDK and CDR2 SYGVNS. This CDR3 region has 13 residues. In DNA, the CDR3 is TGCGCCAGCAGCCAAGATCGGGGGTACGAGCGGTACTTC. This gives the protein CASSQDRGYERYF.

Worth noting for this clonotype: At one of its ends the junction is not consistent with the germline gene, which may arise from a read error. The rearrangement joins TRBV18 to TRBJ2-1; perhaps TRBD1 as D (5 bases). CDR3 length equals 13 residues. Germline V gives CDR1 KGHSH, CDR2 LQKENI. This CDR3 reads CASSPGRARDTIF. The CDR3 bases are TGTGCCAGCTCACCCGGCAGGGCAAGGGATACGATCTTC.

V is TRBV20-1 and J is TRBJ2-1; 8 bases align to TRBD2. The CDR3 runs to 12 residues. Germline CDR1 and CDR2: DFQATT and SNEGSKA (reference sequence). For the CDR3, the DNA is TGCAAGTGCGAGGCGGGAGGCGGTGAGCAGTTCTTC. This codes for CKCEAGGGEQFF.

CDR3 protein: CASSLAISRADGYTF. CDR3 in DNA: TGTGCCAGCAGCTTAGCCATCAGCAGAGCCGACGGCTACACCTTC. V gene TRBV11-2 combines with J gene TRBJ1-2, with no clear D. The germline V gene has CDR1 SGHAT and CDR2 FQNNGV. This CDR3 has 15 residues. V was trimmed by 1 base and J by 8 bases, leaving 17 bases between them.

This chain uses TRBV25-1 with TRBJ1-6; D possibly corresponds to TRBD1 (6 bases). V shed 3 bases and J shed 7 bases, with 7 bases lying between them. The germline gives CDR1 MGHDK, CDR2 SYGVNS. CDR3 length: 13 residues. CDR3 protein: CASSDTGNSPLHF. CDR3 bases: TGTGCCAGCAGTGACACAGGGAATTCACCCCTCCACTTT.

The sample holds many counts of this clonotype. Since a much larger clone is just one base distant, this may be a read error. The chain recombines TRBV15 with TRBJ1-4, with D unresolved. Germline-derived CDR1 and CDR2 are LNHNV and YYDKDF (reference sequence). V dropped 0 bases and J dropped 7 bases, with 12 bases sitting between them. The CDR3 extends over 15 amino acids. As DNA, the CDR3 is TGTGCCACCAGCAGAGATGGGCAGACGAGTGAAAAACTGTTTTTT. This gives the protein CATSRDGQTSEKLFF.

This clonotype was detected a few times. A read error may be the cause here, since a much bigger clone is one base away. The gene calls are TRBV5-1 and TRBJ1-1; D gene unclear. There are 11 residues in the CDR3. Germline CDR1 is SGHRS and CDR2 is YFSETQ. The CDR3 coding sequence is TGCGCCTATACCATCGACACTGACGCTTTCTTT. Translated, it gives CAYTIDTDAFF.

In the case of this clonotype: A much larger clone lies one base from this, so it may be a read error. The chain recombines TRBV10-3 with TRBJ2-1, with 7 bases aligning to TRBD1. This CDR3 comprises 14 residues. The germline V gene encodes CDR1 ENHRY and CDR2 SYGVKD. CDR3 DNA: TGTGCCATCGCTGGGACAGCACCATCCAATGAGCAGCTCTTC. Its translation is CAIAGTAPSNEQLF.

This clonotype occurred many times. DNA of the CDR3: TGTGCCAGCAGGCGAGAGTCTGGCTACACCTTC. As protein: CASRRESGYTF. The rearrangement joins TRBV6-1 to TRBJ1-2; D gene ambiguous. CDR1 and CDR2 (germline): MNHNS, SASEGT. The CDR3 contains 11 residues. V lost 6 bases and J 7 bases, leaving 9 bases between the germline ends.

The chain couples TRBV29-1 to TRBJ1-2; 10 bases line up with TRBD1. CDR1 and CDR2 from the germline V gene are SQVTM and ANQGSEA. The CDR3 is 13 residues long. V dropped 5 bases and J dropped 5; count of bases not matched to a gene: 5. The CDR3 here is CSVSGQGIYGYTF. The CDR3, as DNA: TGCAGCGTTTCGGGACAGGGGATATATGGCTACACCTTC.

The rearrangement links TRBV2 to TRBJ1-2; 11 nucleotides agree with TRBD1. Germline V gene data show CDR1 as SNHLY and CDR2 as FYNNEI. The V gene end was trimmed by 7 bases and the J gene end by 6 bases; junction bases not matched to a gene: 4. There are 13 residues in the CDR3. The CDR3 spells CASKWDRGNGYTF. CDR3 in DNA: TGTGCCAGCAAGTGGGACAGGGGGAATGGCTACACCTTC.

This clonotype was seen ten or more times. The chain combines TRBV14 with TRBJ2-5; D possibly corresponds to TRBD2 (5 bases). Germline CDR1 reads SGHDN; CDR2 reads FVKESK. This CDR3 comprises 15 residues. The V end lost 0 bases, the J end lost 7 bases, and 15 bases lay between the germline ends. The CDR3 region is CASSQDGSRRGTQYF. The CDR3 DNA reads TGTGCCAGCAGCCAAGATGGGAGCAGGCGCGGGACCCAGTACTTC.

This clonotype was found many times. V gene TRBV12-3 or TRBV12-4 combines with J gene TRBJ1-4; 10 nucleotides match TRBD1. The CDR3 runs to 16 residues. Germline trimming cut 4 bases from V and 0 bases from J; bases unmatched to any gene: 2. In DNA form, the CDR3 reads TGTGCCAGCAGTTCCGGGACAGGGGCAACTAATGAAAAACTGTTTTTT. This sequence encodes CASSSGTGATNEKLFF.

In its sample, this clonotype was seen many times. The J gene is TRBJ2-7, the V gene TRBV6-1; D remains unclear. V shed 8 bases and J shed 4 bases, with 9 bases lying between them. Germline V gives CDR1 MNHNS, CDR2 SASEGT. CDR3 length: 11 amino acids. CDR3 protein: CASLNFYEQYF. The CDR3, as DNA: TGTGCCAGCCTAAATTTTTACGAGCAGTACTTC.

This clonotype has just a few counts. This rearrangement joins TRBV19 to TRBJ1-3; a weak D match, TRBD1 (5 bases). Trimming stripped 6 bases from V and 2 bases from J, with 11 bases between. The CDR3 has 14 amino acids. Germline V lookup: CDR1 LNHDA, CDR2 SQIVND (reference sequence). CDR3 nucleotide sequence: TGTGCCAGTAGGGCCATACAGGCTGGAAACACCATATATTTT. This gives the protein CASRAIQAGNTIYF.

There are many counts of this clonotype. The J gene is TRBJ2-6, the V gene TRBV19; 11 bases match TRBD1. The CDR3 is made up of 19 amino acids. J gave up 5 bases and V 3 bases, and 12 bases lay outside the gene matches. The germline V gene encodes CDR1 LNHDA and CDR2 SQIVND (reference sequence). The CDR3 reads CASSIGDRGLYRRANVLTF. In nucleotides, the CDR3 is TGTGCCAGTAGTATTGGGGACAGGGGGTTATACCGCCGGGCCAACGTCCTGACTTTC.

The J gene is TRBJ2-5, the V gene TRBV2, with TRBD2 identical over 8 bases. CDR3 size: 14 residues. With 6 bases clipped from V and 5 bases from J, the junction kept 8 bases outside the gene matches. Looked up from germline, CDR1 is SNHLY and CDR2 is FYNNEI. The CDR3 nucleotides read TGTGCCAGCAGAGGACTAGCCCCCGGGGAGACCCAGTACTTC. Its translation is CASRGLAPGETQYF.

This clonotype occurred once. This chain joins TRBV19 and TRBJ1-1; possibly TRBD1 for D (5 bases). V was shortened by 4 bases and J by 10 bases, with 25 bases between the two germline ends. The CDR3 has 16 amino acids. Germline loops: CDR1 LNHDA, CDR2 SQIVND (reference sequence). The CDR3: CASSRAPQGKKPGAFF. CDR3 sequence (DNA): TGTGCCAGTAGTAGGGCACCCCAGGGTAAGAAGCCTGGAGCTTTCTTT.

The chain combines TRBV11-2 with TRBJ1-3, with D possibly TRBD1 on 6 matching bases. Trimming took off 5 bases at V and 0 bases at J, with 14 bases between the two ends. Germline-derived CDR1 and CDR2 are SGHAT and FQNNGV. The CDR3 is 16 residues long. The CDR3, as DNA: TGTGCCAGCAGCCTCGGTGGGGGCCGCTCTGGAAACACCATATATTTT. The encoded protein is CASSLGGGRSGNTIYF.

This clonotype has only a few counts. Here the CDR3 reads CASSLEPYNEQFF. CDR3 DNA sequence: TGTGCCAGTTCCCTGGAGCCCTACAATGAGCAGTTCTTC. The rearrangement joins TRBV2 to TRBJ2-1; D unclear. Trimming removed 9 bases at V and 2 bases at J, with 11 bases between. CDR3 length: 13 residues. The germline V gene has CDR1 SNHLY and CDR2 FYNNEI.

This clonotype was observed at least ten times. This chain joins TRBV7-8 and TRBJ2-7; D unclear. The V gene's germline CDR1 is SGHVS and CDR2 FQNEAQ. The V end was cut by 4 bases, the J end by 6 bases, with 10 bases between. The CDR3 runs to 12 residues. CDR3 loop: CASSSTPGEQYF. The CDR3, as DNA: TGTGCCAGCAGCTCAACCCCAGGCGAGCAGTACTTC.